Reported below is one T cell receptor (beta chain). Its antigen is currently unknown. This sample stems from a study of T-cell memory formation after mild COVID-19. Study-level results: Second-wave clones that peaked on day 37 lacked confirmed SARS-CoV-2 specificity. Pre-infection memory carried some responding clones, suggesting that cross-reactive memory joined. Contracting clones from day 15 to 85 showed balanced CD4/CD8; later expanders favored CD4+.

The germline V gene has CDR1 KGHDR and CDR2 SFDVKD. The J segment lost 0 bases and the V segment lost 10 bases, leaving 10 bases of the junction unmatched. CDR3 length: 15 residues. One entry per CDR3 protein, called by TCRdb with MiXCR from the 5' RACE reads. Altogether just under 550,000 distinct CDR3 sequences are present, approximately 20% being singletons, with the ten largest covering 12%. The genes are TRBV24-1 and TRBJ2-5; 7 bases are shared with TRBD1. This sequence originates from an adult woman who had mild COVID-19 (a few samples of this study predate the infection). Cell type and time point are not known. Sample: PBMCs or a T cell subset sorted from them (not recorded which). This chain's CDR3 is CATTPVDRDQETQYF. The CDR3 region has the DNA TGTGCCACAACCCCCGTTGACAGGGACCAAGAGACCCAGTACTTC.